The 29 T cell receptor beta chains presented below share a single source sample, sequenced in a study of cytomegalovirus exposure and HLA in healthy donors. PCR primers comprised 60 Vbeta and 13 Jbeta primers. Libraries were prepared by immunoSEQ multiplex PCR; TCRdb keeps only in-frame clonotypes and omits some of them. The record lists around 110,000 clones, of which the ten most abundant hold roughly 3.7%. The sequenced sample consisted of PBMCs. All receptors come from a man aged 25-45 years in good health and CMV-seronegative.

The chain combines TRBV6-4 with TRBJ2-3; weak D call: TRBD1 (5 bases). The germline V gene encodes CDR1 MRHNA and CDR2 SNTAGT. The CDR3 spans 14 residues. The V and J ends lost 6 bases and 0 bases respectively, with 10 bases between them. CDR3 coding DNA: TGTGCCAGCAGCCCAGGGCATAGCACAGATACGCAGTATTTT. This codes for CASSPGHSTDTQYF.

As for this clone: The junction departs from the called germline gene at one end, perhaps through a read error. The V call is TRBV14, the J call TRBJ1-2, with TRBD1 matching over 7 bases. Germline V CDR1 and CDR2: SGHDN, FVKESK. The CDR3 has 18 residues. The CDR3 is CASSQEGAIMGTAYGCTF. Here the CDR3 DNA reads TGTGCCAGCAGCCAAGAAGGGGCGATAATGGGGACAGCCTATGGCTGCACCTTC.

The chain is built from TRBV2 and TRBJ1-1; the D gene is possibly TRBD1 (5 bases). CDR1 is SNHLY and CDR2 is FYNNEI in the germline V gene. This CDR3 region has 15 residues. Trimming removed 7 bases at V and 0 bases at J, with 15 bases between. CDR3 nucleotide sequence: TGTGCCAGCACTGGGGGAGGAACCTTGAACACTGAAGCTTTCTTT. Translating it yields CASTGGGTLNTEAFF.

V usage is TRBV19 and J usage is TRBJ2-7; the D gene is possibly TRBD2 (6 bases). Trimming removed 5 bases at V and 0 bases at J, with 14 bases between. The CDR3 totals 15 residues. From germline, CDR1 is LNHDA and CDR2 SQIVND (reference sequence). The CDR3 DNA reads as TGTGCCAGTAGTCCCCGGGATAGCGGCTCCTACGAGCAGTACTTC. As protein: CASSPRDSGSYEQYF.

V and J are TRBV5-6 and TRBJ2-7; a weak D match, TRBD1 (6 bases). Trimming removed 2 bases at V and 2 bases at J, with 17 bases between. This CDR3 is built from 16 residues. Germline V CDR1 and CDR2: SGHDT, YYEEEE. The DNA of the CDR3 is TGTGCCAGCAGCTTAGGGATACGGGACAACCCCTACGAGCAGTACTTC. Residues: CASSLGIRDNPYEQYF.

In DNA, the CDR3 is TGTGCCAGCAGCTTGACAGGGAAGGCCTACGAGCAGTACTTC. Protein product: CASSLTGKAYEQYF. The rearrangement uses TRBV7-2 and TRBJ2-7, with 7 bases matching TRBD1. This CDR3 contains 14 residues. CDR1 is SGHTA and CDR2 is FQGNSA in the germline V gene. Trimming took 3 bases from V and 2 from J; bases not matched to a gene: 4.

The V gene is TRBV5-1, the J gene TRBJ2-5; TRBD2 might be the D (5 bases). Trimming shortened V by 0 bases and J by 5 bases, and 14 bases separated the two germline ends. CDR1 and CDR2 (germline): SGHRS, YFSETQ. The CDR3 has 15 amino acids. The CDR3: CASSLAGNLGETQYF. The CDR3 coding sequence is TGCGCCAGCAGCTTGGCGGGGAACCTTGGGGAGACCCAGTACTTC.

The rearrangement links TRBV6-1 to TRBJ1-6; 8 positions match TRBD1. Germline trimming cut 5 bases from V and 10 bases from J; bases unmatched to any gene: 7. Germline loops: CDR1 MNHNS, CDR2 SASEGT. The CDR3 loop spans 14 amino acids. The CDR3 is CASSRGQGGSPLHF. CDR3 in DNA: TGTGCCAGCAGTAGAGGACAGGGAGGATCACCCCTCCACTTT.

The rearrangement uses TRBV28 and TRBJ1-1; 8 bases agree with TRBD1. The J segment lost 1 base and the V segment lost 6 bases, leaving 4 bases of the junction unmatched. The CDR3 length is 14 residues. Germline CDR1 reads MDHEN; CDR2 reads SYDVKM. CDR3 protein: CASSQGARNTEAFF. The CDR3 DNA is TGTGCCAGCAGCCAGGGGGCCCGGAACACTGAAGCTTTCTTT.

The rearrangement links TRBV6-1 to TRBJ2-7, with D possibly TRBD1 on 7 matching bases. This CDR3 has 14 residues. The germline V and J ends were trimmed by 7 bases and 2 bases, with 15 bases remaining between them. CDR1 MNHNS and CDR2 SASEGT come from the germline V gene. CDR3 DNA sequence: TGTGCCAGCACCGCAGGGGGGCCCGCCTACGAGCAGTACTTC. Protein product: CASTAGGPAYEQYF.

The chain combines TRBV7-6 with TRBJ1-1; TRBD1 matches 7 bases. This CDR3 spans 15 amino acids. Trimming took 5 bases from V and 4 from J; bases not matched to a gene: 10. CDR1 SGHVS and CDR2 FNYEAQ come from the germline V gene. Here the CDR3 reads CASSPPPPGGTEAFF. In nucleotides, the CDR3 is TGTGCCAGCAGCCCACCCCCACCAGGGGGCACTGAAGCTTTCTTT.

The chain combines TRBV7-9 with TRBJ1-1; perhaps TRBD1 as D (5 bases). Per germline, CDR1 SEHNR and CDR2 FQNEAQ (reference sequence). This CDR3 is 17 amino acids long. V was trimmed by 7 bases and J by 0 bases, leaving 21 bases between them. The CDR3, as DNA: TGTGCCAGCACCACCACGCCCCGGACACTTATGAACACTGAAGCTTTCTTT. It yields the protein CASTTTPRTLMNTEAFF. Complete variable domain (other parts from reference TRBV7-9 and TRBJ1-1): DTGVSQNPRHKITKRGQNVTFRCDPISEHNRLYWYRQTLGQGPEFLTYFQNEAQLEKSRLLSDRFSAERPKGSFSTLEIQRTEQGDSAMYLCASTTTPRTLMNTEAFFGQGTRLTVV.

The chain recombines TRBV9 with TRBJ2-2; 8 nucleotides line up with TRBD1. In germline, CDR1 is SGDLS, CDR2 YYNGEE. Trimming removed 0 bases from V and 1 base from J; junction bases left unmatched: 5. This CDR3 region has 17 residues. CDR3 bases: TGTGCCAGCAGCGTAGCTCCCGGACAGGGGAACACCGGGGAGCTGTTTTTT. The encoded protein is CASSVAPGQGNTGELFF.

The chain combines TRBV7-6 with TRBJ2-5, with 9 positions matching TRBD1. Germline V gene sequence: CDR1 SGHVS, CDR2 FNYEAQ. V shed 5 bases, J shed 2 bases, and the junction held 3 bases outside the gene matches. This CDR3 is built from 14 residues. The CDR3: CASSMTGGQETQYF. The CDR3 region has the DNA TGTGCCAGCAGCATGACAGGGGGACAAGAGACCCAGTACTTC.

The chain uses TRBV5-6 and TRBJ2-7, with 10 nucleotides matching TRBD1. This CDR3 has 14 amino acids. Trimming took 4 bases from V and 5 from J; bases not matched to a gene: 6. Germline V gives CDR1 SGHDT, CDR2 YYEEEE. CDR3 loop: CASSPGTGAHEQYF. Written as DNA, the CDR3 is TGTGCCAGCAGCCCTGGGACAGGGGCCCACGAGCAGTACTTC.

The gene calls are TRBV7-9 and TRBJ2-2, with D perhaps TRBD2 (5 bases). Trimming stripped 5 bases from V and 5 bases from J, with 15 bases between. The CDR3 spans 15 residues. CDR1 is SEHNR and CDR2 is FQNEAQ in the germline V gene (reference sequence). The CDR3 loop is CASSPPGGETGELFF. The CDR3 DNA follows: TGTGCCAGCAGCCCCCCTGGAGGAGAGACCGGGGAGCTGTTTTTT.

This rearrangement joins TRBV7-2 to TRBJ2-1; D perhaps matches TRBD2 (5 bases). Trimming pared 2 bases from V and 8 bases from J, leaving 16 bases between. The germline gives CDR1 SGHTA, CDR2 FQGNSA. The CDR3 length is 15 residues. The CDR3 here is CASSLRLYLSDEQFF. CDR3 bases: TGTGCCAGCAGCTTACGACTATATCTGTCGGATGAGCAGTTCTTC. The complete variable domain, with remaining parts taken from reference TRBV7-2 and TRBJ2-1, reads GAGVSQSPSNKVTEKGKDVELRCDPISGHTALYWYRQSLGQGLEFLIYFQGNSAPDKSGLPSDRFSAERTGGSVSTLTIQRTQQEDSAVYLCASSLRLYLSDEQFFGPGTRLTVL.

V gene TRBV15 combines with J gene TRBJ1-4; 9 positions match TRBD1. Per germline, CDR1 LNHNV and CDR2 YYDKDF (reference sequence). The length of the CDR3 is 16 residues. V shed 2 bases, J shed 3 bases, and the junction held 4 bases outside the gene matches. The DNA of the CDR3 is TGTGCCACCAGCAGACCAGGGACAGGGTCTAATGAAAAACTGTTTTTT. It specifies CATSRPGTGSNEKLFF.

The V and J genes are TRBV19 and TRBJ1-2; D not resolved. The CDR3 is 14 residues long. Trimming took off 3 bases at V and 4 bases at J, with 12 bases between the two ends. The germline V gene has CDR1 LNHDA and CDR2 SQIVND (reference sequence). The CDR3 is CASSIVPLAYGYTF. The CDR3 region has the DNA TGTGCCAGTAGTATCGTGCCCTTAGCCTATGGCTACACCTTC.

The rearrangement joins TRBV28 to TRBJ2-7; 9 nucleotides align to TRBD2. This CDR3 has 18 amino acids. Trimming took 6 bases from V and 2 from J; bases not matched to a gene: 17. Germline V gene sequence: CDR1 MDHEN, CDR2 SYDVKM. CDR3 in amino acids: CASSLQLPGLAVPYEQYF. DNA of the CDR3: TGTGCCAGCAGCTTGCAATTACCGGGACTAGCCGTCCCCTACGAGCAGTACTTC.

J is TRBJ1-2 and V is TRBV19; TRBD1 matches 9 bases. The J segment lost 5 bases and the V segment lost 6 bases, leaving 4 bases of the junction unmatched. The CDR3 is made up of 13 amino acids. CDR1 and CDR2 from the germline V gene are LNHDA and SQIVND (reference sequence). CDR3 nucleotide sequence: TGTGCCAGTAGAACCGGGACAGGGTATGGCTACACCTTC. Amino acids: CASRTGTGYGYTF.

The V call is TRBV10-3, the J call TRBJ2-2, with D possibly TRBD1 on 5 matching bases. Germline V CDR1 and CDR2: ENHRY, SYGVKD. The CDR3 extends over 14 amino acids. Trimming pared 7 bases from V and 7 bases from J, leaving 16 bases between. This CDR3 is CAITADTQGGELFF. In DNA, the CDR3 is TGTGCCATCACCGCGGACACCCAAGGCGGGGAGCTGTTTTTT.

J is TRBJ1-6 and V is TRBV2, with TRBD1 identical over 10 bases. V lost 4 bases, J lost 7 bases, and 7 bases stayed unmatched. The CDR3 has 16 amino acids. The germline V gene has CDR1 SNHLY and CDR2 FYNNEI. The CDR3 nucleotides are TGTGCCAGCAGTGGACAGGGGGCGCTGTCAAATTCACCCCTCCACTTT. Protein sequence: CASSGQGALSNSPLHF.

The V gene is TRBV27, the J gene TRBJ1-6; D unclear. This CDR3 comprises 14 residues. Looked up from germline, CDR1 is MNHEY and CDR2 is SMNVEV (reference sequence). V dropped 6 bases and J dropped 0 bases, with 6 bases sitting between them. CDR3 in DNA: TGTGCCAGCAGCTCCCCCTCCTATAATTCACCCCTCCACTTT. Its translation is CASSSPSYNSPLHF.

CDR3 in DNA: TGTGCCAGCAGCTCTCGACTCAGACAGGAGGTGTCCTACGAGCAGTACTTC. It translates to CASSSRLRQEVSYEQYF. The chain employs TRBV11-3 and TRBJ2-7, with a possible D match to TRBD1 (6 bases). V was shortened by 4 bases and J by 1 base, with 20 bases between the two germline ends. This CDR3 contains 17 residues. Germline V gene sequence: CDR1 SGHNT, CDR2 YENEEA.

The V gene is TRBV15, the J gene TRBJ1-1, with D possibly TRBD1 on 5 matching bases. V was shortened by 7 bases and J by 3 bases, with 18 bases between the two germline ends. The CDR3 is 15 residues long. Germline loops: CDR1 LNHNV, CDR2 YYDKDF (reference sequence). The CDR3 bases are TGTGCCACCACTGGGTTAGGGGTAGAGGACACTGAAGCTTTCTTT. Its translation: CATTGLGVEDTEAFF.

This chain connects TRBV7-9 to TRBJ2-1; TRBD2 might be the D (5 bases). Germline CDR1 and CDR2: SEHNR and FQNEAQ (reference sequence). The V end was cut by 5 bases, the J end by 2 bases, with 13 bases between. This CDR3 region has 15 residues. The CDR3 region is CASSKGLPAYNEQFF. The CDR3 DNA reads TGTGCCAGCAGCAAAGGACTGCCAGCCTACAATGAGCAGTTCTTC.

The CDR3 loop is CASSLGWGRVTLEFYEQYF. The CDR3 nucleotides are TGTGCCAGCAGCTTGGGGTGGGGCAGGGTAACCCTAGAGTTTTACGAGCAGTACTTC. This rearrangement joins TRBV5-6 to TRBJ2-7; TRBD1 is a possible D gene (5 bases). Trimming took off 0 bases at V and 4 bases at J, with 26 bases between the two ends. The CDR3 runs to 19 residues. CDR1 and CDR2 from the germline V gene are SGHDT and YYEEEE. Supplemented by reference TRBV5-6 and TRBJ2-7, the full variable domain reads DAGVTQSPTHLIKTRGQQVTLRCSPKSGHDTVSWYQQALGQGPQFIFQYYEEEERQRGNFPDRFSGHQFPNYSSELNVNALLLGDSALYLCASSLGWGRVTLEFYEQYFGPGTRLTVT.

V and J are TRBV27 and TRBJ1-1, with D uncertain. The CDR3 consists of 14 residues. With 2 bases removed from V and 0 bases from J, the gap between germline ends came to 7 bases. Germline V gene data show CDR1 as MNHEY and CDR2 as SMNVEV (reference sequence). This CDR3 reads CASSLTEMNTEAFF. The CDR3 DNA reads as TGTGCCAGCAGTTTAACGGAGATGAACACTGAAGCTTTCTTT.